The 3 T cell receptor beta chains reported below all come from one sample, sequenced in a study of early T cells in non-severe SARS-CoV-2 infection. TCRdb processed the 5' RACE reads anew with MiXCR; each CDR3 protein has one entry. Of under 100,000 distinct CDR3 sequences listed, roughly 13% are singletons. Sequencing used whole blood. These receptor sequences come from an adult who was a healthcare worker with PCR-confirmed SARS-CoV-2 infection or an uninfected control (not recorded which).

The chain links TRBV19 to TRBJ1-3; no definite D call. V was trimmed by 5 bases and J by 0 bases, leaving 11 bases between them. Germline V gene data show CDR1 as LNHDA and CDR2 as SQIVND (reference sequence). This CDR3 has 15 amino acids. In nucleotides, the CDR3 is TGTGCCAGTAGTCGGGAGATCTTCTCTGGAAACACCATATATTTT. The encoded protein is CASSREIFSGNTIYF. Supplemented by reference TRBV19 and TRBJ1-3, the full variable domain reads DGGITQSPKYLFRKEGQNVTLSCEQNLNHDAMYWYRQDPGQGLRLIYYSQIVNDFQKGDIAEGYSVSREKKESFPLTVTSAQKNPTAFYLCASSREIFSGNTIYFGEGSWLTVV.

This clonotype was seen a handful of times. The V gene is TRBV30, the J gene TRBJ1-1; TRBD1 agrees at 7 bases. Germline V gene lookup returns CDR1 GTSNPN and CDR2 SVGIG (reference sequence). V lost 3 bases and J lost 0; bases outside the gene matches: 1. The CDR3 extends over 13 amino acids. CDR3 protein: CAWRGQLNTEAFF. The CDR3 DNA sequence: TGTGCCTGGAGGGGACAGCTGAACACTGAAGCTTTCTTT.

The chain recombines TRBV2 with TRBJ2-3, with 8 positions matching TRBD2. CDR3 length: 17 residues. Germline assignment: CDR1 SNHLY and CDR2 FYNNEI. The junction had 13 bases not matched to a gene; V was cut back by 4 bases and J by 4 bases. The CDR3 spells CASSGGIQRGPADTQYF. As DNA, the CDR3 is TGTGCCAGCAGTGGGGGGATCCAGCGGGGGCCTGCAGATACGCAGTATTTT.